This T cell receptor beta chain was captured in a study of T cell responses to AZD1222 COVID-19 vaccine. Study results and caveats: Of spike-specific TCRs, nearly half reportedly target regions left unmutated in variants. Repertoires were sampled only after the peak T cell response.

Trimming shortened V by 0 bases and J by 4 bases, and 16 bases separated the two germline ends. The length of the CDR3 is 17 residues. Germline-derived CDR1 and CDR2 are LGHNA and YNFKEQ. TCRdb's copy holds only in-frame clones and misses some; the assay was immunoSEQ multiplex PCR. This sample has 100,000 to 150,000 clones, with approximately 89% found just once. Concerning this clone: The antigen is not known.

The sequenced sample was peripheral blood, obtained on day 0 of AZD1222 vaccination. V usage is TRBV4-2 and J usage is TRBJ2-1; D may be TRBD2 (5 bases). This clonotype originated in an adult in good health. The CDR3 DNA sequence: TGTGCCAGCAGCCAAGATCGTAATAGCGCTCGTTACAATGAGCAGTTCTTC. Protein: CASSQDRNSARYNEQFF.